The present T cell receptor beta chain was sequenced within a study of CD8+CD57+ T cells in acquired aplastic anemia. TCR beta VDJ and CDR3 were profiled, and genomic DNA was the template. TCRdb re-analysed the reads in MiXCR, keeping a single row per CDR3 protein. The data show over 45,000 distinct CDR3 sequences, over 60% seen once. Sequencing input: sorted CD4+, CD8+, or CD8+CD57+ T cells (not recorded which) from PBMCs. This sequence was found in a human donor in good health, serving as a control.

The CDR3 DNA reads as TGTGCCAGCAGCCCCGGGACTAGCGGGGGAATCGACGAGCAGTACTTC. Translated, it gives CASSPGTSGGIDEQYF. V is TRBV12-3 or TRBV12-4 and J is TRBJ2-7, with 14 bases identical to TRBD2. The CDR3 is 16 residues long. Trimming cost V 6 bases and J 5 bases; bases outside gene matches: 9.